The sequence of this T cell receptor beta chain was determined in a study of cytomegalovirus exposure and HLA in healthy donors. The study, taken as a whole, reports: Specific recognition of CMV antigens was confirmed in vitro for a few chains (all CMV-associated). The authors listed around 150 TCR beta chains as cytomegalovirus-associated.

Trimming cost V 2 bases and J 1 base, with 9 bases left between them. The CDR3 consists of 15 residues. The V gene's germline CDR1 is MDHEN and CDR2 SYDVKM. A 120-subject validation cohort, separate from the approximately 700-subject first cohort, supplied the donors. With regard to this clone: What it binds is not known.

Only in-frame clones appear in the TCRdb table, and some are missing; sequencing was by immunoSEQ multiplex PCR. The sample records roughly 250,000 clones, 85% to 90% being singletons. This TCR came from a woman aged 18-35 years in good health and CMV-seronegative. The specimen was PBMCs. The rearrangement links TRBV28 to TRBJ1-5; TRBD1 might be the D (6 bases). The CDR3 DNA reads TGTGCCAGCAGTTTAGCAGGGGCAAGCAATCAGCCCCAGCATTTT. Protein: CASSLAGASNQPQHF.